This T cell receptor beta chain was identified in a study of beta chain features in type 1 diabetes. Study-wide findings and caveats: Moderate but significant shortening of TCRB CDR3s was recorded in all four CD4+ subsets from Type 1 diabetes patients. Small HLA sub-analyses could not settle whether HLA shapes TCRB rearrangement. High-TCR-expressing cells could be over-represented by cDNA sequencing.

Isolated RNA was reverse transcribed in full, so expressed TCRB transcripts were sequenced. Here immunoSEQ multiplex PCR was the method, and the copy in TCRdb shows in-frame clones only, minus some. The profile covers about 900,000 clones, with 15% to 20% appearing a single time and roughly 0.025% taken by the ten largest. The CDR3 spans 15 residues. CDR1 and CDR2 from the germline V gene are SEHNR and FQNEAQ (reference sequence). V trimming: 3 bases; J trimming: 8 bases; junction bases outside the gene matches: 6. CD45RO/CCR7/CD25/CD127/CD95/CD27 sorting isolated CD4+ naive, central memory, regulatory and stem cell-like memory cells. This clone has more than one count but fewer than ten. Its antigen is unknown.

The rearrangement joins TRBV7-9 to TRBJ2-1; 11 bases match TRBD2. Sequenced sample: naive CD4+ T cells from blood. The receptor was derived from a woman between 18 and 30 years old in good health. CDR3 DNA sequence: TGTGCCAGCAGCTTTACTAGCGGGAGTTATTATGAGCAGTTCTTC. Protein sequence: CASSFTSGSYYEQFF.